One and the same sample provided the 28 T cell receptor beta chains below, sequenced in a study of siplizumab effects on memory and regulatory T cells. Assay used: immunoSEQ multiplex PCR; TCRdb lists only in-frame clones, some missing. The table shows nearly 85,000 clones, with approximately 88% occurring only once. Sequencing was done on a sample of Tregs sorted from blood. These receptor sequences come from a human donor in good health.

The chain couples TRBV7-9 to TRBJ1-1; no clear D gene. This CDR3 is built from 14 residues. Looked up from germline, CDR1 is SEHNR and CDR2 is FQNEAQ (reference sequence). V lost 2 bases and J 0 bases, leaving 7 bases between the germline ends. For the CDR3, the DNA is TGTGCCAGCAGCTTACTGGGCTTGAACACTGAAGCTTTCTTT. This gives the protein CASSLLGLNTEAFF.

As DNA, the CDR3 is TGTGCCAGCAGCAGACGTTTGGTTGGTCTGGGGGAAAGGCAGTACTTC. Translation: CASSRRLVGLGERQYF. This chain connects TRBV13 to TRBJ2-7; perhaps D is TRBD1 or TRBD2 (5 bases each). This CDR3 comprises 16 residues. V was trimmed by 5 bases and J by 9 bases, leaving 26 bases between them. Per the germline V gene, CDR1 is PRHDT and CDR2 is FYEKMQ (reference sequence).

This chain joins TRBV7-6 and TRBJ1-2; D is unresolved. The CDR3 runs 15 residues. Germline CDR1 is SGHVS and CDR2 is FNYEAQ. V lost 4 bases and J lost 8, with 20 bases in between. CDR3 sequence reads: CASSSLGMSPRGYTF. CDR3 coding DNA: TGTGCCAGCAGCTCCTTAGGAATGAGTCCGCGGGGCTACACCTTC. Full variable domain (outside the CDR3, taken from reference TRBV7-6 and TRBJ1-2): GAGVSQSPRYKVTKRGQDVALRCDPISGHVSLYWYRQALGQGPEFLTYFNYEAQQDKSGLPNDRFSAERPEGSISTLTIQRTEQRDSAMYRCASSSLGMSPRGYTFGSGTRLTVV.

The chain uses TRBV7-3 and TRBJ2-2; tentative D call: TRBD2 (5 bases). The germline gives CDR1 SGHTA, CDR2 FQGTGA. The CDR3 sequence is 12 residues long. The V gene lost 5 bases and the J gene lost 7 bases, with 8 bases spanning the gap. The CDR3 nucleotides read TGTGCCAGCAGCGGGGAGCTCGGGGAGCTGTTTTTT. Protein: CASSGELGELFF.

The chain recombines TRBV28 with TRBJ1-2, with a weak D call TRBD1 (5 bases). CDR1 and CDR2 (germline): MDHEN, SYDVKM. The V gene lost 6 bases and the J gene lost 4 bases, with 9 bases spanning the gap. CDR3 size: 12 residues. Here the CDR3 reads CASRPQGYGYTF. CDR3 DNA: TGTGCCAGCAGGCCCCAGGGCTATGGCTACACCTTC.

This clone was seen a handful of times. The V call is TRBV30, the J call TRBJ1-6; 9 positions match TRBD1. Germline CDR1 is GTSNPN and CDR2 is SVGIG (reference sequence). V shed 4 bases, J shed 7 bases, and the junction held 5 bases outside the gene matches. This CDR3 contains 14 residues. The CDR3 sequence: CAWTGTGRNSPLHF. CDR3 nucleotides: TGTGCCTGGACAGGGACAGGGAGGAATTCACCCCTCCACTTT.

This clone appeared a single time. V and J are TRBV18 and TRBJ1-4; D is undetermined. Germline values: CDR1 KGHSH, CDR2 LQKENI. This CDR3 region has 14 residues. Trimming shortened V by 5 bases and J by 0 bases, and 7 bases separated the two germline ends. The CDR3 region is CASSEFATNEKLFF. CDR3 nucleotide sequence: TGTGCCAGCTCAGAATTTGCAACTAATGAAAAACTGTTTTTT. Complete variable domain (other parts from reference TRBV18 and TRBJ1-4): NAGVMQNPRHLVRRRGQEARLRCSPMKGHSHVYWYRQLPEEGLKFMVYLQKENIIDESGMPKERFSAEFPKEGPSILRIQQVVRGDSAAYFCASSEFATNEKLFFGSGTQLSVL.

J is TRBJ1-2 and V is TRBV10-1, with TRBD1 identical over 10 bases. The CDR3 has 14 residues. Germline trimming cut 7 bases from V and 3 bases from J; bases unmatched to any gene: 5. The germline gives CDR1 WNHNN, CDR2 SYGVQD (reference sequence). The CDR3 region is CASTPGTGDYGYTF. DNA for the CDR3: TGCGCCAGCACTCCCGGGACAGGGGACTATGGCTACACCTTC.

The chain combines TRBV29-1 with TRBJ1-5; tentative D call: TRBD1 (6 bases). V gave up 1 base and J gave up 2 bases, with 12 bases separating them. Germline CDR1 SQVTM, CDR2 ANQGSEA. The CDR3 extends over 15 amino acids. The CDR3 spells CSVEVSGDGNQPQHF. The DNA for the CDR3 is TGCAGCGTTGAAGTTTCAGGGGATGGCAATCAGCCCCAGCATTTT.

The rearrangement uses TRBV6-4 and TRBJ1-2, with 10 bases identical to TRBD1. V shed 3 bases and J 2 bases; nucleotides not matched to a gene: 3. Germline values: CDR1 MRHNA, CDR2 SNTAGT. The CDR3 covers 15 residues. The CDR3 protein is CASSEWTGGNYGYTF. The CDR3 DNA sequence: TGTGCCAGCAGTGAGTGGACAGGGGGAAACTATGGCTACACCTTC.

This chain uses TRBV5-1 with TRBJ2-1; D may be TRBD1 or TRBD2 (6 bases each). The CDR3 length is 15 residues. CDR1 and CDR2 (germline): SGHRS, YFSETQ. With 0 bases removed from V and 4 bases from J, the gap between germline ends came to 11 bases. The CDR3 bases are TGCGCCAGCAGCTTGGAGGGGGGTGAATACAATGAGCAGTTCTTC. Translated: CASSLEGGEYNEQFF.

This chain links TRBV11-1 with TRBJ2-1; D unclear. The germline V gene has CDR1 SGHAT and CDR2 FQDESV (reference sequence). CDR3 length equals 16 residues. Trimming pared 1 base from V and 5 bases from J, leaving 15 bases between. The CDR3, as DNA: TGTGCCAGCAGCTTAGAAACAGCGAACGCGAACAATGAGCAGTTCTTC. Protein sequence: CASSLETANANNEQFF.

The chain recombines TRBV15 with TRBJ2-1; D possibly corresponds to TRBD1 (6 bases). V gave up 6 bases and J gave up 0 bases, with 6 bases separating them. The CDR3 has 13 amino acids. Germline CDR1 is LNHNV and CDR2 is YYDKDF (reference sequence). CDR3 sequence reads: CATRGASYNEQFF. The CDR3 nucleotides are TGTGCCACCAGGGGGGCCTCCTACAATGAGCAGTTCTTC.

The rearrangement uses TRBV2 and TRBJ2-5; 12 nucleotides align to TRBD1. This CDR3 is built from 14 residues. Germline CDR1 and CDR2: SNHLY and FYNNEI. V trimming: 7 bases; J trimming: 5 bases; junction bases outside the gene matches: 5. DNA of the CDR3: TGTGCCAGCACTAGGGACAGGGGGCAGGAGACCCAGTACTTC. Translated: CASTRDRGQETQYF.

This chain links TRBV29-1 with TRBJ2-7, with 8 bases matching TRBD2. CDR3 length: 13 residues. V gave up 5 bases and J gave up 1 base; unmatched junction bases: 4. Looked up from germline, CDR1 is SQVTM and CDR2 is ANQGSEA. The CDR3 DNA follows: TGCAGCGTTCGGGGGGGAGAATCCTACGAGCAGTACTTC. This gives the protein CSVRGGESYEQYF.

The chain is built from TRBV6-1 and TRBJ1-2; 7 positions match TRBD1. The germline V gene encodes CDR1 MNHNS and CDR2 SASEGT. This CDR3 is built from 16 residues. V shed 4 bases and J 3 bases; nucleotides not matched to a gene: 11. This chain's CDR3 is CASSGGYSGTDYGYTF. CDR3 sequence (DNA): TGTGCCAGCAGTGGGGGATACTCCGGGACAGACTATGGCTACACCTTC.

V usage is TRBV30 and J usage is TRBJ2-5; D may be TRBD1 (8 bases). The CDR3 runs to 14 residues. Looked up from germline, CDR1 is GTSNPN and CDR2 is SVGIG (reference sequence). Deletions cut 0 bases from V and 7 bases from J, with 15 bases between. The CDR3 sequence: CAWSVRGGTGTQYF. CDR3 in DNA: TGTGCCTGGAGTGTTAGGGGGGGGACAGGGACCCAGTACTTC.

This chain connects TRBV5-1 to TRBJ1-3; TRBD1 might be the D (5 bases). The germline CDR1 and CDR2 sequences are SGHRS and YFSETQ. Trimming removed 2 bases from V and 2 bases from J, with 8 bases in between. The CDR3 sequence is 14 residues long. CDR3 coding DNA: TGCGCCAGCAGCTTCGGGACCCCTGGAAACACCATATATTTT. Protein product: CASSFGTPGNTIYF.

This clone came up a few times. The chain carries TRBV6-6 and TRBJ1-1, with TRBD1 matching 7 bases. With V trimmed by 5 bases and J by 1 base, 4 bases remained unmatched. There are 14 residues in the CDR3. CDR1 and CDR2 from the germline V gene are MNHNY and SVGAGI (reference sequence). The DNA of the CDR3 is TGTGCCAGCAGTCCCAGACAGGGGAACACTGAAGCTTTCTTT. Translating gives CASSPRQGNTEAFF.

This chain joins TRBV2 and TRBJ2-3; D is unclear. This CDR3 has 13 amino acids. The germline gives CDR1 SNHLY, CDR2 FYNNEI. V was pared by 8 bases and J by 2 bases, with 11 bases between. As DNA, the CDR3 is TGTGCCAGCCGGGCGGAGCCCACAGATACGCAGTATTTT. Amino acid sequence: CASRAEPTDTQYF.

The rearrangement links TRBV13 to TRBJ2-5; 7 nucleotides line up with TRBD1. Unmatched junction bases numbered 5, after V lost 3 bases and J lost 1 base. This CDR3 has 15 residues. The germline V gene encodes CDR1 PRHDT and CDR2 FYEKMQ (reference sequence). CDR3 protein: CASSFYRGPQETQYF. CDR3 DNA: TGTGCCAGCAGCTTTTACAGGGGCCCCCAAGAGACCCAGTACTTC.

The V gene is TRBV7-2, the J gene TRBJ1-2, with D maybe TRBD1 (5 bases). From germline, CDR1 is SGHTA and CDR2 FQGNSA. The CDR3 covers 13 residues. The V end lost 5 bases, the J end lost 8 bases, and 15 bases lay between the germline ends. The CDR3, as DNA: TGTGCCAGCAGCCCCAGGGACCGCCAAGGCTACACCTTC. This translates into CASSPRDRQGYTF.

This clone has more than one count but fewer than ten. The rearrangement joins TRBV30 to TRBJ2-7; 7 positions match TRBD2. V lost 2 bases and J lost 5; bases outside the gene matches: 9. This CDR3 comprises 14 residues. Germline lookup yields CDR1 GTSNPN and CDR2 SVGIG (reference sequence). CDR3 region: CAWSMGGGVHEQYF. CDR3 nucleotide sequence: TGTGCCTGGAGTATGGGGGGAGGGGTCCACGAGCAGTACTTC.

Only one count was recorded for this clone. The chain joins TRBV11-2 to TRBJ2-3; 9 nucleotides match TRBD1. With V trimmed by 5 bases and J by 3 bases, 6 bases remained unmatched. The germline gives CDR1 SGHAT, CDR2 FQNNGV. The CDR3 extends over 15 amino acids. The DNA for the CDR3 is TGTGCCAGCAGCCAACAGGGGGCTGGTACAGATACGCAGTATTTT. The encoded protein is CASSQQGAGTDTQYF.

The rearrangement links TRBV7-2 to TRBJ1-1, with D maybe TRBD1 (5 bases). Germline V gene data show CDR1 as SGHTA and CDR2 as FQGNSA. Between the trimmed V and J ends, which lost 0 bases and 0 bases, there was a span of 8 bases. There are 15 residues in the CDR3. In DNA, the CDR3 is TGTGCCAGCAGCTTAGCCCAGGGTCTGAACACTGAAGCTTTCTTT. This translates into CASSLAQGLNTEAFF.

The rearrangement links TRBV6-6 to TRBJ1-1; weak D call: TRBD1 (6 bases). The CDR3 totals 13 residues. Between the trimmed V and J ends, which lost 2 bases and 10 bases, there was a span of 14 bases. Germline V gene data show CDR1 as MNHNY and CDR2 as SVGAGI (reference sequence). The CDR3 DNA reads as TGTGCCAGCAGTTACGGGGGGCTTTTCGGAGCTTTCTTT. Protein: CASSYGGLFGAFF.

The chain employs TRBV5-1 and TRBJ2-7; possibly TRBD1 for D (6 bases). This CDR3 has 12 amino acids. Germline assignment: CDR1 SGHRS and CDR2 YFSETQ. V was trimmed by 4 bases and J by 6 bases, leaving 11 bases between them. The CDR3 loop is CASSPNRVEQYF. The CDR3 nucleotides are TGCGCCAGCAGCCCCAACAGGGTCGAGCAGTACTTC.

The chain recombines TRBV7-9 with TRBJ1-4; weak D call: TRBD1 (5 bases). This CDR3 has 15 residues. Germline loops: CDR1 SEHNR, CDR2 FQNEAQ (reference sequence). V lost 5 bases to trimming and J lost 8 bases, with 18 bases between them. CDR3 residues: CASSIRVAEREKLFF. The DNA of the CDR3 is TGTGCCAGCAGCATCAGGGTCGCGGAGAGGGAAAAACTGTTTTTT.